This passage covers 22 T cell receptor beta chains from one sample sequenced in a study of blood T cells in healthy people across ages. The authors ran a second PCR of roughly 6 to 12 cycles using a sample-barcoded 5' primer and a J-beta primer mix. From the 5' RACE reads, TCRdb called clonotypes with MiXCR, one entry per CDR3 protein. The sample shows 600,000 or so distinct CDR3 sequences, 20% to 25% of them seen only once. The sequenced sample was blood. The origin of the receptors is a man in his 70s in good health.

The table lists this clonotype with a few counts. V usage is TRBV29-1 and J usage is TRBJ2-3, with TRBD1 identical over 7 bases. The CDR3 is 17 amino acids. Germline V lookup: CDR1 SQVTM, CDR2 ANQGSEA. After removal of 0 bases from V and 4 bases from J, the junction contained 13 bases not matched to a gene. The CDR3 is CSVEDRIDRASPDTQYF. The CDR3 region has the DNA TGCAGCGTTGAAGATAGGATCGACAGGGCAAGCCCAGATACGCAGTATTTT.

This clonotype appeared a few times. For the CDR3, the DNA is TGCAGTGCCCCGACAGGGCTTGGCGGGGAGCTGTTTTTT. Protein product: CSAPTGLGGELFF. The chain employs TRBV20-1 and TRBJ2-2; 7 bases fit TRBD1. The CDR3 is 13 residues long. The junction had 8 bases not matched to a gene; V was cut back by 6 bases and J by 7 bases. Germline V gene data show CDR1 as DFQATT and CDR2 as SNEGSKA (reference sequence).

The chain recombines TRBV2 with TRBJ2-7; D is perhaps TRBD1 (6 bases). The germline CDR1 and CDR2 sequences are SNHLY and FYNNEI. CDR3 length: 13 amino acids. Trimming took 5 bases from V and 4 from J, leaving 12 bases between them. CDR3 sequence reads: CASSLGAKYEQYF. The DNA for the CDR3 is TGTGCCAGCAGTCTGGGGGCCAAGTACGAGCAGTACTTC.

Only a few counts were recorded for this clonotype. The rearrangement joins TRBV5-1 to TRBJ2-1; 9 bases align to TRBD2. The V and J ends lost 0 bases and 2 bases, in that order; junction bases with no gene match: 6. This CDR3 spans 17 amino acids. Germline V gives CDR1 SGHRS, CDR2 YFSETQ. The CDR3 here is CASSLVAGGVPYNEQFF. The CDR3 nucleotides read TGCGCCAGCAGCTTGGTCGCGGGAGGGGTACCCTACAATGAGCAGTTCTTC.

This clonotype was found a few times. The rearrangement uses TRBV2 and TRBJ2-5; possible D gene TRBD1, 5 bases. Germline V gene data show CDR1 as SNHLY and CDR2 as FYNNEI. Trimming took off 5 bases at V and 11 bases at J, with 21 bases between the two ends. The CDR3 has 14 residues. The chain's CDR3 is CASSSTVGVWQQYF. The CDR3 region has the DNA TGTGCCAGCAGTTCGACGGTAGGGGTATGGCAGCAGTACTTC.

The chain recombines TRBV11-2 with TRBJ2-1; D remains ambiguous. Judging by the DNA end, TRBJ2-7 fits better; the J call may be wrong. The germline V gene has CDR1 SGHAT and CDR2 FQNNGV. This CDR3 contains 13 residues. CDR3 sequence reads: CASSLFSIHEQYF. In DNA, the CDR3 is TGTGCCAGCAGCTTATTTTCCATCCACGAGCAGTACTTC.

The chain uses TRBV7-6 and TRBJ2-5, with 10 bases lining up with TRBD2. V lost 0 bases and J lost 2; bases outside the gene matches: 9. The CDR3 loop spans 18 amino acids. CDR1 is SGHVS, CDR2 FNYEAQ, per germline. CDR3 bases: TGTGCCAGCAGCTTAGCCCCTGGGACTAGCGTATATCAAGAGACCCAGTACTTC. Translation: CASSLAPGTSVYQETQYF.

In regard to this clonotype: A junction end diverges from the germline sequence, so it may reflect a read error. The gene calls are TRBV7-6 and TRBJ2-5; D remains ambiguous. Germline V gene sequence: CDR1 SGHVS, CDR2 FNYEAQ. This CDR3 has 15 residues. CDR3 loop: CVSSLDRTTQETQYF. DNA for the CDR3: TGTGTCAGCAGCTTAGACCGCACCACCCAAGAGACCCAGTACTTC.

The table lists this clonotype with a few counts. The chain links TRBV30 to TRBJ1-1; TRBD1 matches 10 bases. Germline CDR1 reads GTSNPN; CDR2 reads SVGIG (reference sequence). The CDR3 is made up of 12 amino acids. Trimming cost V 5 bases and J 3 bases; bases outside gene matches: 0. DNA of the CDR3: TGTGCCTGGGGACAGGGGGACACTGAAGCTTTCTTT. Residues: CAWGQGDTEAFF.

This clonotype has only a few counts. The chain is built from TRBV28 and TRBJ1-2, with D perhaps matching TRBD1 (5 bases). The CDR3 is 13 residues long. In germline, CDR1 is MDHEN, CDR2 SYDVKM. The germline V and J ends were trimmed by 1 base and 12 bases, with 15 bases remaining between them. DNA for the CDR3: TGTGCCAGCAGTTTATCGGGACCTGGACGCAACACCTTC. Amino acids: CASSLSGPGRNTF.

V and J are TRBV12-3 or TRBV12-4 and TRBJ2-1; D may be TRBD1 (6 bases). The CDR3 loop spans 12 amino acids. V lost 8 bases to trimming and J lost 8 bases, with 13 bases between them. The CDR3 region is CASGPGVDEQFF. The CDR3 nucleotides read TGTGCCAGCGGCCCAGGGGTTGATGAGCAGTTCTTC.

Worth noting for this clonotype: With a much larger clone just one base away, this may be a read error. This chain connects TRBV2 to TRBJ2-5; D is tentatively TRBD1 or TRBD2 (5 bases each). TRBJ2-1 matches the DNA end more closely, so the J call is doubtful. CDR3 length: 15 residues. Germline V gene lookup returns CDR1 SNHLY and CDR2 FYNNEI. The CDR3 loop reads CASRKGPAPGDEQFF. The CDR3 DNA is TGTGCCAGCAGAAAGGGACCAGCCCCTGGGGATGAGCAGTTCTTC.

The V gene is TRBV27, the J gene TRBJ2-1; 8 positions agree with TRBD2. V lost 2 bases, J lost 7 bases, and 10 bases stayed unmatched. The CDR3 is 16 amino acids. The germline gives CDR1 MNHEY, CDR2 SMNVEV (reference sequence). The CDR3 loop reads CASSLTAGGTRNEQFF. DNA of the CDR3: TGTGCCAGCAGTTTAACGGCGGGAGGTACGAGGAATGAGCAGTTCTTC.

This clonotype has a handful of counts. This chain uses TRBV5-1 with TRBJ2-5; TRBD2 aligns across 13 bases. The better agreement between TRBJ2-1 and the DNA end casts doubt on the J call. Germline CDR1 reads SGHRS; CDR2 reads YFSETQ. The CDR3 runs 16 residues. CDR3 DNA sequence: TGCGCCAGCAGCTCACCGGGGACTAGCGGGGTCGGTGAGCAGTTCTTC. Amino acid sequence: CASSSPGTSGVGEQFF.

This clonotype was seen a few times. V and J are TRBV7-2 and TRBJ2-3, with D possibly matching TRBD1 (6 bases). Germline CDR1 and CDR2: SGHTA and FQGNSA. There are 14 residues in the CDR3. Trimming left V 5 bases short and J 4 bases short, with 13 bases between. The CDR3 is CASSTQGPPDTQYF. DNA for the CDR3: TGTGCCAGCAGCACACAGGGCCCCCCAGATACGCAGTATTTT.

This clonotype came up many times. This rearrangement joins TRBV7-9 to TRBJ2-2, with D uncertain. This CDR3 is 14 amino acids long. The germline gives CDR1 SEHNR, CDR2 FQNEAQ (reference sequence). With 6 bases removed from V and 0 bases from J, the gap between germline ends came to 8 bases. CDR3 sequence reads: CASREQPNTGELFF. The CDR3 nucleotides read TGTGCCAGCAGGGAACAACCGAACACCGGGGAGCTGTTTTTT.

This clonotype turned up a few times. The chain links TRBV10-2 to TRBJ2-3; D is perhaps TRBD2 (6 bases). V lost 8 bases and J 5 bases, leaving 17 bases between the germline ends. Germline CDR1 WSHSY, CDR2 SAAADI. The CDR3 contains 14 residues. The CDR3 DNA reads as TGCGCCAGCGGTACCGGGACTTCGGGAGATACGCAGTATTTT. It encodes CASGTGTSGDTQYF.

The chain has TRBV7-2 and TRBJ2-2; 8 nucleotides line up with TRBD2. The CDR3 has 16 residues. The J segment lost 5 bases and the V segment lost 4 bases, leaving 9 bases of the junction unmatched. Germline assignment: CDR1 SGHTA and CDR2 FQGNSA. The CDR3 bases are TGTGCCAGCAGCTCACCGAGCGGGAGTTGGACCGGGGAGCTGTTTTTT. It translates to CASSSPSGSWTGELFF.

This clonotype was detected many times. The chain links TRBV7-9 to TRBJ2-4; D not certain. This CDR3 region has 14 residues. V was cut by 0 bases and J by 0 bases, with 3 bases left in between. Per germline, CDR1 SEHNR and CDR2 FQNEAQ (reference sequence). This chain's CDR3 is CASSLAIAKNIQYF. The CDR3 nucleotides read TGTGCCAGCAGCTTAGCTATAGCCAAAAACATTCAGTACTTC.

The J gene is TRBJ1-1, the V gene TRBV7-9; TRBD1 matches 7 bases. Germline loops: CDR1 SEHNR, CDR2 FQNEAQ (reference sequence). This CDR3 has 15 residues. The J segment lost 5 bases and the V segment lost 1 base, leaving 7 bases of the junction unmatched. The CDR3 reads CASSLEAGGRTEAFF. DNA for the CDR3: TGTGCCAGCAGCTTAGAGGCAGGGGGAAGGACTGAAGCTTTCTTT.

This clonotype was detected only a few times. The V and J genes are TRBV9 and TRBJ2-5; D is possibly TRBD2 (6 bases). Germline loops: CDR1 SGDLS, CDR2 YYNGEE. This CDR3 has 15 amino acids. Deletions cut 0 bases from V and 5 bases from J, with 14 bases between. CDR3 residues: CASSVADYDTETQYF. For the CDR3, the DNA is TGTGCCAGCAGCGTAGCGGACTACGACACGGAGACCCAGTACTTC.

This chain links TRBV5-1 with TRBJ2-5, with D maybe TRBD2 (5 bases). The assigned J gene may be wrong: the sequence end matches TRBJ2-7 better. Germline CDR1 and CDR2: SGHRS and YFSETQ. The CDR3 has 13 amino acids. CDR3 DNA: TGCGCCAGCAGCACGGACGGGGTGGACGAGCAGTACTTC. Residues: CASSTDGVDEQYF.